This is a list of T cell receptor beta chains from one sample in a study of cytomegalovirus exposure and HLA in healthy donors. Generated by immunoSEQ multiplex PCR, the TCRdb table keeps only in-frame clones and is missing some. The data show some 170,000 clones, roughly 9.5% seen once. The sequenced sample consisted of PBMCs. The origin of the receptors is a woman aged 25 to 45 in good health and CMV-seropositive. CDR3s include the opening cysteine and the closing phenylalanine or tryptophan. Fields, in order: CDR3 length, clone size, V gene, D gene, J gene, CDR3 DNA, CDR3 protein. D genes are given only for firm matches. Only part of the rows carry a size: once, few, many, or a class if the clone is expanded.

>15|-|TRBV5-4|-|TRBJ2-3
TGTGCCAGCAGCCCGGAGGGCCCTCGAACAGATACGCAGTATTTT
CASSPEGPRTDTQYF
>14|-|TRBV5-1|TRBD2|TRBJ2-7
TGCGCCAGCAACATACTAGCGGGAGTGGGGGAGCAGTACTTC
CASNILAGVGEQYF
>16|few|TRBV5-6|TRBD2|TRBJ2-2
TGTGCCAGCAGCTTGGCCCGAGCGGGGCGCACCGGGGAGCTGTTTTTT
CASSLARAGRTGELFF
>14|few|TRBV4-1|-|TRBJ2-5
TGCGCCAGCAGCCAAGTGGTAGCGTCAGGGGCCCAGTACTTC
CASSQVVASGAQYF
>16|-|TRBV7-3|TRBD1|TRBJ2-3
TGTGCCAGCAGCCCCCGGGGGACAGGGAGTACAGATACGCAGTATTTT
CASSPRGTGSTDTQYF
>15|-|TRBV28|TRBD1|TRBJ1-2
TGTGCCAGCAGTTCACCCGGGACAGTTTTTTATGGCTACACCTTC
CASSSPGTVFYGYTF
>15|-|TRBV11-2|-|TRBJ2-1
TGTGCCAGCAGCGACGGACTACCGGTTGTCAATGAGCAGTTCTTC
CASSDGLPVVNEQFF
>15|-|TRBV9|TRBD2|TRBJ2-7
TGTGCCAGCAGCGACAGCGGGAGCCTATCGTACGAGCAGTACTTC
CASSDSGSLSYEQYF
>12|few|TRBV19|-|TRBJ1-2
TGTGCCAGCCAGAACCTCATGGAGGGCTACACCTTC
CASQNLMEGYTF
>16|few|TRBV2|TRBD2|TRBJ2-7
TGTGCCAGCACCCCTCCCCGGCTAGCGGGAGGGTCCGAGCAGTACTTC
CASTPPRLAGGSEQYF
>13|-|TRBV9|-|TRBJ2-7
TGTGCCAGCTCCGCTTACCCCCGGGAGGAGCAGTACTTC
CASSAYPREEQYF
>16|-|TRBV4-2|TRBD2|TRBJ2-5
TGTGCCAGCAGCCCGGGGACTAGCGGGGTCCAAGAGACCCAGTACTTC
CASSPGTSGVQETQYF
>14|-|TRBV5-5|-|TRBJ2-7
TGTGCCAGCAGCTTTTGGACAGACTCCTACGAGCAGTACTTC
CASSFWTDSYEQYF
>14|-|TRBV5-1|-|TRBJ2-5
TGCGCCAGCAGCTCCCTTGGAGGGCCAGAGACCCAGTACTTC
CASSSLGGPETQYF
>16|few|TRBV4-2|-|TRBJ2-1
TGTGCCAGCAGCCAAGAACAGCGGGTCAAAAACAATGAGCAGTTCTTC
CASSQEQRVKNNEQFF
>20|-|TRBV13|-|TRBJ2-5
TGTGCCAGCAGCTTATATTTTAGGAGGGCATTACAACAACACCAAGAGACCCAGTACTTC
CASSLYFRRALQQHQETQYF
>14|-|TRBV6-5|TRBD2|TRBJ2-3
TGTGCCAGCAGTCATGGACTAGCGGGAGCTACGCAGTATTTT
CASSHGLAGATQYF
>16|-|TRBV9|TRBD1|TRBJ1-4
TGTGCCAGCAGCGTGGGGACAGGGGGATATAATGAAAAACTGTTTTTT
CASSVGTGGYNEKLFF
>19|few|TRBV15|TRBD1|TRBJ1-3
TGTGCCACCAGCAGATGGGCGGGACAGGTCGCGTCCTGGGGAAACACCATATATTTT
CATSRWAGQVASWGNTIYF
>13|-|TRBV9|-|TRBJ2-1
TGTGCCAGCAGCGTAGGACTCCTCAATGAGCAGTTCTTC
CASSVGLLNEQFF
>14|-|TRBV4-1|-|TRBJ2-1
TGCGCCAGCAGCCAAGAGGGTCTAGCGACTGAGCAGTTCTTC
CASSQEGLATEQFF
>19|few|TRBV6-1|TRBD1|TRBJ2-2
TGTGCCAGCAGTGAGCCGTATACAGGGGAAACAGAGTTCACCGGGGAGCTGTTTTTT
CASSEPYTGETEFTGELFF
>14|-|TRBV5-1|-|TRBJ2-1
TGCGCCAGCAGCTTGACAAGCTCCTACAATGAGCAGTTCTTC
CASSLTSSYNEQFF
>13|-|TRBV2|-|TRBJ2-2
TGTGCCAGCAGTGATCTGAGGGCCGGGGAGCTGTTTTTT
CASSDLRAGELFF
>14|-|TRBV7-9|-|TRBJ2-7
TGTGCCAGCAGCTTAAACAGCCCCTCCTACGAGCAGTACTTC
CASSLNSPSYEQYF
>16|few|TRBV18|-|TRBJ2-7
TGTGCCAGCTCACCTTCGTTAGGGGTGAGCTCCTACGAGCAGTACTTC
CASSPSLGVSSYEQYF
>18|-|TRBV7-3|TRBD2|TRBJ2-2
TGTGCCAGCAGCTTAAACCTCTTGTCTAGCGGGAGACCTGGGGAGCTGTTTTTT
CASSLNLLSSGRPGELFF
>16|-|TRBV10-1|TRBD1|TRBJ2-5
TGCGCCAGCAGTGACCCGGACAGGGGGCGAGAAGAGACCCAGTACTTC
CASSDPDRGREETQYF
>14|-|TRBV5-1|-|TRBJ1-2
TGCGCCAGCAACCTCGACAGTTCTAACTATGGCTACACCTTC
CASNLDSSNYGYTF
>15|few|TRBV10-3|TRBD2|TRBJ2-5
TGTGCCATCAGCCCTAGCGGGAGGGCCGGGGAGACCCAGTACTTC
CAISPSGRAGETQYF
>15|few|TRBV9|-|TRBJ1-6
TGTGCCAGCAGCTCCCAACGTACAGGGAATTCACCCCTCCACTTT
CASSSQRTGNSPLHF
>15|many|TRBV5-1|-|TRBJ2-1
TGCGCCAGCAGCTTGTGGGGTAGCGAAGGCGATGAGCAGTTCTTC
CASSLWGSEGDEQFF
>14|few|TRBV29-1|-|TRBJ1-2
TGCAGCGTTGTTGCCCGGACATTGGAAAGTGGCTACACCTTC
CSVVARTLESGYTF
>15|few|TRBV4-1|TRBD1|TRBJ2-7
TGCGCCAGCAGCAAATACAGGGAAGGGGGCCACGAGCAGTACTTC
CASSKYREGGHEQYF
>13|-|TRBV14|-|TRBJ1-5
TGTGCCAGCAGCCAAGGCAGGGGACAGCCCCAGCATTTT
CASSQGRGQPQHF
>17|-|TRBV5-1|TRBD2|TRBJ2-5
TGCGCCAGCAGCTTTCGACTAGCGGGGTCAGGAGAAGAGACCCAGTACTTC
CASSFRLAGSGEETQYF
>15|-|TRBV5-1|-|TRBJ2-1
TGCGCCAGCAGCCCCCGGGCCGGGGGTTACAATGAGCAGTTCTTC
CASSPRAGGYNEQFF
>15|few|TRBV5-6|TRBD2|TRBJ2-7
TGTGCCAGCAGCGGGAGCGGGAGTAGTATTTACGAGCAGTACTTC
CASSGSGSSIYEQYF
>14|few|TRBV9|TRBD1|TRBJ2-7
TGTGCCAGCAGCCTTCGGACAGGGGGAAACGAGCAGTACTTC
CASSLRTGGNEQYF
>15|-|TRBV6-6|TRBD1|TRBJ2-5
TGTGCCAGCAGTTACCTCCGGGACAGGGGAGAGACCCAGTACTTC
CASSYLRDRGETQYF
>15|few|TRBV6-1|-|TRBJ1-4
TGTGCCAGCAGTGTCCAGGACAGCTTTAATGAAAAACTGTTTTTT
CASSVQDSFNEKLFF
>17|-|TRBV10-3|TRBD1|TRBJ2-3
TGTGCCATCAGGCCGGGACAGGGGGCGGAACTCACAGATAAGCAGTATTTT
CAIRPGQGAELTDKQYF
>15|-|TRBV4-1|TRBD1|TRBJ1-2
TGCGCCAGCAGCCCCTGGACAGGGGGCTATAATGGCTACACCTTC
CASSPWTGGYNGYTF
>16|few|TRBV2|TRBD2|TRBJ2-1
TGTGCCAGCAGCCCCGGACTAGCAACCTTCTACAATGAGCAGTTCTTC
CASSPGLATFYNEQFF
>16|-|TRBV4-2|TRBD2|TRBJ2-1
TGTGCCAGCAGCCAAGAAGCTAGCGGGGCCTACAATGAGCAGTTCTTC
CASSQEASGAYNEQFF
>14|-|TRBV29-1|TRBD1|TRBJ2-3
TGCAGCGTTAGACAGGGGACCAGCACAGATACGCAGTATTTT
CSVRQGTSTDTQYF
>15|few|TRBV2|TRBD2|TRBJ2-2
TGTGCCAACAAGTTAAGCGGGAGTCAAACCGGGGAGCTGTTTTTT
CANKLSGSQTGELFF
>15|-|TRBV15|-|TRBJ2-7
TGTGCCACCAGCAGATTAAAAGACAGCGCCTACGAGCAGTACTTC
CATSRLKDSAYEQYF
>16|few|TRBV27|-|TRBJ1-2
TGTGCCAGCAGTTTATCGGCCCTAACAGGATACTATGGCTACACCTTC
CASSLSALTGYYGYTF
>16|few|TRBV4-1|TRBD2|TRBJ2-5
TGCGCCAGCAGCCAAGATCCGGGAGGGACCGTGGAGACCCAGTACTTC
CASSQDPGGTVETQYF
>14|few|TRBV28|-|TRBJ1-3
TGTGCCAGCAGTTCATCAGGGGCTGGAAACACCATATATTTT
CASSSSGAGNTIYF
>15|-|TRBV2|-|TRBJ2-7
TGTGCCAGCAACCCAGCGCGGGGCGGAACCTACGAGCAGTACTTC
CASNPARGGTYEQYF
>16|-|TRBV7-3|-|TRBJ2-2
TGTGCCAGCAGCTTAATTTCTACCATTGGCACCGGGGAGCTGTTTTTT
CASSLISTIGTGELFF
>16|few|TRBV10-1|TRBD1|TRBJ1-2
TGCGCCAGCACCCCCGTAACCGGGACAGGCGACTATGGCTACACCTTC
CASTPVTGTGDYGYTF
>15|few|TRBV14|TRBD2|TRBJ2-1
TGTGCCAGCAGCCAAGATCTAGCGGGAGTTAGAGAGCAGTTCTTC
CASSQDLAGVREQFF
>14|-|TRBV29-1|TRBD1|TRBJ2-2
TGCAGCGCCACTCGGACAGGGCGTAGCGGGGAGCTGTTTTTT
CSATRTGRSGELFF
>11|-|TRBV2|-|TRBJ1-1
TGTGCCAGCATATTTTACACTGAAGCTTTCTTT
CASIFYTEAFF